This record concerns one T cell receptor (beta chain) sequence. Its binding antigen is unknown. Base qualities are missing; no much larger clone stands one base away. This sample was taken from a study of blood T cells in healthy people across ages (dated by TCRdb to 2015 to 2017). A note on the overall study: Template switching captured roughly one uniquely barcoded TCR beta cDNA molecule per two T cells in model experiments. Four age groups were formed from the donors: young (average approximately 17 years), middle-aged (approximately 41), aged (under 70) and long-lived (about 75). Using deep sequencing normalized with unique cDNA molecular identifiers, the study measured how TCR beta repertoire diversity changes with age. To avoid experimental bias, donors of different ages were distributed randomly across sequencing lanes. For two donors (one aged 18 to 30 and one aged 80 or older), the study analyzed two additional independent replicas of 1 million unique cDNA reads from the same blood draw.

Libraries were prepared through 5' RACE. The instrument given in TCRdb is Illumina HiSeq 2500. A second roughly 7 to 11 cycle PCR used a sample-barcoded 5' primer and a J-beta primer mix. A unique molecular identifier was introduced onto each TCR beta cDNA molecule by a template-switch 5' adaptor carrying 12 random nucleotides. Each sample yielded at least 3 million CDR3-containing paired-end reads. First-strand cDNA synthesis was performed from all RNA using the Mint cDNA synthesis kit, with priming by a TRBC-specific oligonucleotide. All cDNA was treated with uracil-DNA glycosylase and then went through a first 18-cycle PCR with the universal primers M1SS and BC2_uni_R. Turning to the authors' computational methods: For normalization, 1 million high-quality reads, each with a distinct molecular identifier, were randomly selected from each sample. Reads sharing molecular identifiers were discarded rather than binned into consensus sequences. CDR3 identification, clonotype clustering and error correction used MiTCR with a Q25 quality threshold and the strictest error-elimination algorithm. Lower-bound total TCR beta diversity was estimated with a nonparametric unseen species model using Euler transformation. The public reads were reanalyzed by TCRdb: fastp trimming at Q25, MiXCR alignment, in-frame beta chains only. One record per CDR3 amino acid sequence lists the most common genes and DNA. TCRdb, rather than the study authors, made the V and J calls. This sample has 600,000 or so distinct CDR3 sequences in its table, and 40% to 55% of those were observed once. The ten largest clonotypes hold roughly 24% of the sample.

Study-wide findings and limitations: Estimates of total diversity from one million sequenced T cells were regarded as lower bounds and underestimates. Compared with the aged group, more naive CD4+ T cells, fewer expanded clones and increased TCR diversity were shown by the long-lived group, suggesting age selection. Observed TCR beta diversity per million T cells fell roughly linearly with age, and a significant reduction was already apparent by age roughly 40. The percentage of naive T cells measured by flow cytometry correlated strongly with observed TCR beta diversity. Since profiling was done on bulk unsorted PBMCs, naive and antigen-experienced compartments could not be conclusively compared. Because the CMV infection status of the donors was unknown, age-related changes in expanded clonotypes may potentially have been confounded.

The junction shows trimming of 4 bases on V and 9 bases on J, and the gene matches do not reach 12 bases of it. CDR3 length: 17 amino acids, cysteine to phenylalanine. The entry retains the CDR3 DNA only, 51 bases that are in frame from base 1. From the germline V gene (reference sequence), CDR1 is SGHNT and CDR2 is YYREEE. Systemically healthy Caucasian individuals from Russia, roughly 40 in total and aged roughly 6 to 100 years, were included as donors. Ten milliliters of peripheral blood were drawn from each donor into EDTA-treated Vacutainer tubes. Ficoll-Paque density-gradient centrifugation was used to isolate PBMCs, with at least 7 million per sample. Trizol reagent was used to extract total RNA from PBMCs, with at least 6 micrograms per sample. The percentages of naive CD45RAhigh/CD27high T cells were determined by flow cytometry on a PBMC aliquot from every donor.

Sequencing input: blood. This receptor was taken from an elderly man in good health. The rearranged segments are TRBV5-4 and TRBJ2-1; 14 central nucleotides agree with TRBD2. The encoded CDR3 is CASSRGLAGGSLGEQFF. The nucleotides are TGTGCCAGCAGCAGAGGACTAGCGGGAGGCTCTTTGGGTGAGCAGTTCTTC.